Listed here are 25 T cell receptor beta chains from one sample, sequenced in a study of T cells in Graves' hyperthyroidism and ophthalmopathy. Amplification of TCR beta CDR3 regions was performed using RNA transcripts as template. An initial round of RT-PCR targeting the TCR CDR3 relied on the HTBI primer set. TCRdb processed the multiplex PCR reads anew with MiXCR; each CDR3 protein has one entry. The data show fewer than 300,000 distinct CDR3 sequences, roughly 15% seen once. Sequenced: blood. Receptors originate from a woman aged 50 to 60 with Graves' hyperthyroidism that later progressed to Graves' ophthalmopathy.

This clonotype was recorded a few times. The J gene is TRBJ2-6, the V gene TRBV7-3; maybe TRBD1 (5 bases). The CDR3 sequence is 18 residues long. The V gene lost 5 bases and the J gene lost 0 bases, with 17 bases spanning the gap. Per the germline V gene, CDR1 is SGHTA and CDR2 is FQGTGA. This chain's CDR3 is CASSVRSRVFSGANVLTF. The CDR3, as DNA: TGTGCCAGCAGCGTAAGGTCCAGGGTCTTCTCTGGGGCCAACGTCCTGACTTTC.

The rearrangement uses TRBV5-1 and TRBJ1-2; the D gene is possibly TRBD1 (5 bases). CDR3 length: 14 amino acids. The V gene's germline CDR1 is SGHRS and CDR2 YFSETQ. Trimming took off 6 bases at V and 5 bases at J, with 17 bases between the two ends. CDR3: CASTFGDGIYGYTF. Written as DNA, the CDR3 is TGCGCCAGCACCTTCGGGGACGGGATTTATGGCTACACCTTC.

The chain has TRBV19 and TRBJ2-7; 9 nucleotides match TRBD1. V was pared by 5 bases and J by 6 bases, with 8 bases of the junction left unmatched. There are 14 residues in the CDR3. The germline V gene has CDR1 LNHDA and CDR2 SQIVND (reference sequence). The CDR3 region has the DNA TGTGCCAGTAGTTGGGGACAGGGTTCGGGCGAGCAGTACTTC. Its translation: CASSWGQGSGEQYF.

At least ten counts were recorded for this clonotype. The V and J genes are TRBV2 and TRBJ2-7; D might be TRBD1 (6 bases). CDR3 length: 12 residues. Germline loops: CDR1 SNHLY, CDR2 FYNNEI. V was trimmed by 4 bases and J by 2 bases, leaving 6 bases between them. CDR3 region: CASSGTAYEQYF. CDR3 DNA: TGTGCCAGCAGTGGGACAGCCTACGAGCAGTACTTC.

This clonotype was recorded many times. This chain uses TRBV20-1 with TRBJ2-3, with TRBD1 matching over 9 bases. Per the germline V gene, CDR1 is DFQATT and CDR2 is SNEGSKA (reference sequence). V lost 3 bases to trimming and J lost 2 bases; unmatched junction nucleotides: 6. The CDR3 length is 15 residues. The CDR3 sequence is CSARPGQGHTDTQYF. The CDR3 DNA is TGCAGTGCTAGGCCGGGACAGGGACACACAGATACGCAGTATTTT.

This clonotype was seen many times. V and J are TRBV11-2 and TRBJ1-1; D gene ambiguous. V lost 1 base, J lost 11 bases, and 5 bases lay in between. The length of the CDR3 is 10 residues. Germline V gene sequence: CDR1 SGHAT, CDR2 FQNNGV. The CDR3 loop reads CASSLGTAFF. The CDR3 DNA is TGTGCCAGCAGCTTAGGGACGGCTTTCTTT.

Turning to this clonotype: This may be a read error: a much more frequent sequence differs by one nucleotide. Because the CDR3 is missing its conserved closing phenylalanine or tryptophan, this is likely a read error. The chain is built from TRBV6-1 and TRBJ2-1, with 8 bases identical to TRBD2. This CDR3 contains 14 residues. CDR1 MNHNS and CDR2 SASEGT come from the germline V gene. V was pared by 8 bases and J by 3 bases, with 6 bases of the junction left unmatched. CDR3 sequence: CASAGGAHYNEQFL. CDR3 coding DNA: TGTGCCAGCGCGGGGGGAGCCCACTACAATGAGCAGTTCCTC.

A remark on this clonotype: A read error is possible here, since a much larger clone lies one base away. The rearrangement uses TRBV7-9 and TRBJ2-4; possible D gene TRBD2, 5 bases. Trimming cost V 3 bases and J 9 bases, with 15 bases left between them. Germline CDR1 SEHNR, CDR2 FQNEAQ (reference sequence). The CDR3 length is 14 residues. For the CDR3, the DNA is TGTGCCAGCAGCTTGGTCCCGGGTGGGAGCATTCAGTACTTC. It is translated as CASSLVPGGSIQYF. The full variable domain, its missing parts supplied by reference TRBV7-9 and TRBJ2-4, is DTGVSQNPRHKITKRGQNVTFRCDPISEHNRLYWYRQTLGQGPEFLTYFQNEAQLEKSRLLSDRFSAERPKGSFSTLEIQRTEQGDSAMYLCASSLVPGGSIQYFGAGTRLSVL.

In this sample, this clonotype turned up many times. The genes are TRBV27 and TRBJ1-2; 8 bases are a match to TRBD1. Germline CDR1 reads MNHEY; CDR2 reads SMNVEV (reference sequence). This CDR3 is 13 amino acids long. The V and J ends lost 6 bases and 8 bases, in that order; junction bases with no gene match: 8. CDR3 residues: CASRAGGARGYTF. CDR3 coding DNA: TGTGCCAGCAGGGCAGGGGGCGCGAGGGGCTACACCTTC.

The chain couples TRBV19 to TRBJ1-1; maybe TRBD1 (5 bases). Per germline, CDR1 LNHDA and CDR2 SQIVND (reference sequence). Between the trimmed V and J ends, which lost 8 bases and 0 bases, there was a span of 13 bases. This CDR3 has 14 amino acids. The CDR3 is CASRYEDMNTEAFF. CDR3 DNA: TGTGCCAGTCGGTATGAGGACATGAACACTGAAGCTTTCTTT.

The CDR3 loop is CASRGSYNSPLHF. The CDR3, as DNA: TGTGCCAGCAGAGGCTCCTATAATTCACCCCTCCACTTT. This sequence joins TRBV6-1 and TRBJ1-6; D is unresolved. Germline loops: CDR1 MNHNS, CDR2 SASEGT. V lost 6 bases, J lost 0 bases, and 3 bases lay in between. The CDR3 consists of 13 residues.

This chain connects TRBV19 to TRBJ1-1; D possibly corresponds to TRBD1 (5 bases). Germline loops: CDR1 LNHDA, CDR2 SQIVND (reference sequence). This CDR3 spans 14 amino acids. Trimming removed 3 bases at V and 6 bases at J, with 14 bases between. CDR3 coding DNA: TGTGCCAGTAGTATTAGGCAGGGAATGGCTGAAGCTTTCTTT. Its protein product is CASSIRQGMAEAFF.

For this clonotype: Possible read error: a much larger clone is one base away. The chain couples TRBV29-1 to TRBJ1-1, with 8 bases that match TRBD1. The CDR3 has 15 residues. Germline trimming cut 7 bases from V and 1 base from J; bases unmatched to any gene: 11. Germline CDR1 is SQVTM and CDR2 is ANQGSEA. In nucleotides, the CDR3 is TGCAGCGGGGTTTTAACCGGGACAGGGAACACTGAAGCTTTCTTT. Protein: CSGVLTGTGNTEAFF.

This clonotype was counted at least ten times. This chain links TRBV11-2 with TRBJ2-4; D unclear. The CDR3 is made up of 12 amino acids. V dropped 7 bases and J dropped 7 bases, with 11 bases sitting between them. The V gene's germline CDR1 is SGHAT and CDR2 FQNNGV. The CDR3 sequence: CASTTVSNIQYF. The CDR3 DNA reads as TGTGCCAGCACCACCGTATCGAACATTCAGTACTTC.

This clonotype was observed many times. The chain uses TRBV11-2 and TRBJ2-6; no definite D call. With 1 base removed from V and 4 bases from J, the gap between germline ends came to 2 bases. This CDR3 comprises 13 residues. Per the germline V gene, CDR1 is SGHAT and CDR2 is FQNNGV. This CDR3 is CASSLVGANVLTF. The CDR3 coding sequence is TGTGCCAGCAGCTTAGTAGGGGCCAACGTCCTGACTTTC.

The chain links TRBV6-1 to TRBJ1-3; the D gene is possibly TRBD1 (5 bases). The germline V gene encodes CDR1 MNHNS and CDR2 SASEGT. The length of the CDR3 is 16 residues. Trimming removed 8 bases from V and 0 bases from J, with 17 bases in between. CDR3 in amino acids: CASGDTSGASGNTIYF. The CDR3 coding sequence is TGTGCCAGCGGGGATACCTCTGGGGCCTCTGGAAACACCATATATTTT.

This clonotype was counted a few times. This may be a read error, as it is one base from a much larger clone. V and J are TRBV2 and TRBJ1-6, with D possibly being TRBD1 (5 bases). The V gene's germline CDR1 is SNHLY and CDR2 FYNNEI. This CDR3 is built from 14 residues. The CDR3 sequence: CASSAQGANSLLHF. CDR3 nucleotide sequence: TGTGCCAGCAGTGCGCAGGGTGCTAATTCACTCCTCCACTTT.

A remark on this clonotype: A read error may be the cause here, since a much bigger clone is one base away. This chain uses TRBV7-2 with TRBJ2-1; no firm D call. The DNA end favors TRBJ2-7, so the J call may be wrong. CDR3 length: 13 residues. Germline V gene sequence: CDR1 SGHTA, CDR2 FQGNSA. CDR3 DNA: TGTGCCAGCATCAAGTCGAACTACAATGAGCAGTACTTC. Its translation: CASIKSNYNEQYF.

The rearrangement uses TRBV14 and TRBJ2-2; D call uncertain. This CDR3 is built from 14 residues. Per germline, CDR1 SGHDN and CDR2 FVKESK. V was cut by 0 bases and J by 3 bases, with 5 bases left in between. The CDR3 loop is CASSQDADTGELFF. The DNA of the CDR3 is TGTGCCAGCAGCCAAGATGCGGACACCGGGGAGCTGTTTTTT.

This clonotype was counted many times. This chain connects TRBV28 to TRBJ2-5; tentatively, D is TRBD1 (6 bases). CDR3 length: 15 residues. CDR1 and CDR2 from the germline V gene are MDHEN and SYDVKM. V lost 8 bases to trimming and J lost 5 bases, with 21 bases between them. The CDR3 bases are TGTGCCAGCGGCCCTGCCCAGGGGTTGGGGGAGACCCAGTACTTC. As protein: CASGPAQGLGETQYF.

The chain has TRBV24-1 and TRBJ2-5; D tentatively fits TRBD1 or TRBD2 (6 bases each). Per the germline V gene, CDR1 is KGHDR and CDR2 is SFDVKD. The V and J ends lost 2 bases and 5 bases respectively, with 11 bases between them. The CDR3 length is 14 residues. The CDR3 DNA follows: TGTGCCACCAGTGATTGGAGGGGGGAGGAGACCCAGTACTTC. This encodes CATSDWRGEETQYF.

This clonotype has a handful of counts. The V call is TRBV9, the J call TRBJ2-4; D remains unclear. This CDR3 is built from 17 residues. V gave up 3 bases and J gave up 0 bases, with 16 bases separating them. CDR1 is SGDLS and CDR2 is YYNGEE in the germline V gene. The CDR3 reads CASSGAPPELAKNIQYF. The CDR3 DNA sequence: TGTGCCAGCAGCGGAGCCCCTCCGGAGTTAGCCAAAAACATTCAGTACTTC.

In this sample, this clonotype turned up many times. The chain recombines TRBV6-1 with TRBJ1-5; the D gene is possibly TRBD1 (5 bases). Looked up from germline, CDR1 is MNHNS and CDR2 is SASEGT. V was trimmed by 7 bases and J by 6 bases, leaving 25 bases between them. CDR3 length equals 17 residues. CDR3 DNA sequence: TGTGCCAGCACCCCCCCCGGGGCAGGGCCCTATGGTCAGCCCCAGCATTTT. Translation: CASTPPGAGPYGQPQHF.

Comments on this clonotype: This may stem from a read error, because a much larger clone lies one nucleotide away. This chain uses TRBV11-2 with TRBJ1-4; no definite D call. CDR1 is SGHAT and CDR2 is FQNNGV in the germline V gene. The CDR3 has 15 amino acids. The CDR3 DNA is TGTGCCAGCAGCCGAACCCGGGTTGCAAGTGAAGAACTGTTTTTT. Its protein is CASSRTRVASEELFF.

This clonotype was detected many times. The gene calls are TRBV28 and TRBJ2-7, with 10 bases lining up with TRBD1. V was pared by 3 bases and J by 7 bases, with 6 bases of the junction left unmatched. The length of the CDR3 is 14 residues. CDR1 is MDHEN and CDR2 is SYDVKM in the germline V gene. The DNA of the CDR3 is TGTGCCAGCAGTTTGCCGACAGGGGGCGCAGAGCAGTACTTC. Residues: CASSLPTGGAEQYF.